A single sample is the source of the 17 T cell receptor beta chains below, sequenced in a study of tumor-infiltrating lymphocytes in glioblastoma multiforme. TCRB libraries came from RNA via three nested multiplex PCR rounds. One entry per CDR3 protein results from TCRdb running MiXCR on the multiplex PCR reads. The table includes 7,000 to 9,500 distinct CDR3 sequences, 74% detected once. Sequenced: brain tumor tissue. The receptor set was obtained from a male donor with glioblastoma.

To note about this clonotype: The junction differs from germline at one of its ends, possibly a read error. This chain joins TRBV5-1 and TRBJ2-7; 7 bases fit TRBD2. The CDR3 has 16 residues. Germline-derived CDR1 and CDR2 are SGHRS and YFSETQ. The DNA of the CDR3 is TGCGCCAGTAGCTTGGCCGGGGGGAGCGCCTTATTCGAGCAGTACTTC. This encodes CASSLAGGSALFEQYF.

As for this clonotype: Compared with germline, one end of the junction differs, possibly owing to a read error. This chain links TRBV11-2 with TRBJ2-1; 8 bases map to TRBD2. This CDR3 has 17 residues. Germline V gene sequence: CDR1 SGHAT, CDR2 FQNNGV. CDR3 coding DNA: TGTGCCAGCAGCTCACGGGGGGGCGGGAGCTCCTACAATGAGCTGTTCTTC. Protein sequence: CASSSRGGGSSYNELFF.

CDR3 nucleotide sequence: TGCAGTGCTAGGGCTAGCGGGAGGGGTAACACCGGGGAGCTGTTTTTT. Its translation: CSARASGRGNTGELFF. The chain links TRBV20-1 to TRBJ2-2; 12 nucleotides align to TRBD2. Trimming took 3 bases from V and 2 from J; bases not matched to a gene: 4. The CDR3 totals 16 residues. The germline CDR1 and CDR2 sequences are DFQATT and SNEGSKA (reference sequence).

Here the CDR3 reads CSARRGGSGRYNEQFF. DNA of the CDR3: TGCAGTGCTAGACGAGGTGGAAGCGGGAGGTACAATGAGCAGTTCTTC. The J gene is TRBJ2-1, the V gene TRBV20-1, with 9 bases fitting TRBD2. The ends lost 2 bases at V and 4 bases at J; junction bases unmatched: 9. This CDR3 comprises 16 residues. Germline V CDR1 and CDR2: DFQATT, SNEGSKA (reference sequence).

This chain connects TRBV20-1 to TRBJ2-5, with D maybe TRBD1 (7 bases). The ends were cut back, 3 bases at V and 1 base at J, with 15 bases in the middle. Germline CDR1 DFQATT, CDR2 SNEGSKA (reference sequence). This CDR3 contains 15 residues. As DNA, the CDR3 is TGCAGTGCTAGGCGGGACAGAGGCGGCCAAGAGACCCAGTACTTC. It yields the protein CSARRDRGGQETQYF.

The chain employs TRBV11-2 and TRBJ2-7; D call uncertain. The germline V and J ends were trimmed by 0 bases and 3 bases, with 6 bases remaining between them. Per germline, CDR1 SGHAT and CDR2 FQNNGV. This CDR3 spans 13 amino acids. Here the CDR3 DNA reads TGTGCCAGCAGCTTAGATTCGGTCTACGAGCAGTACTTC. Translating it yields CASSLDSVYEQYF. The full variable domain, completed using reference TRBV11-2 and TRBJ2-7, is EAGVAQSPRYKIIEKRQSVAFWCNPISGHATLYWYQQILGQGPKLLIQFQNNGVVDDSQLPKDRFSAERLKGVDSTLKIQPAKLEDSAVYLCASSLDSVYEQYFGPGTRLTVT.

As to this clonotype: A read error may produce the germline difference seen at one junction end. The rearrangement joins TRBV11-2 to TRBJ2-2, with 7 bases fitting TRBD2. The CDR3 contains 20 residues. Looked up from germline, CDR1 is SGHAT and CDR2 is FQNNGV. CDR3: CVSTPSFCQGLAVNTRELFF. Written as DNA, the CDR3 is TGTGTCAGCACCCCCTCATTCTGCCAAGGGCTAGCGGTAAACACCCGGGAGCTGTTTTTT.

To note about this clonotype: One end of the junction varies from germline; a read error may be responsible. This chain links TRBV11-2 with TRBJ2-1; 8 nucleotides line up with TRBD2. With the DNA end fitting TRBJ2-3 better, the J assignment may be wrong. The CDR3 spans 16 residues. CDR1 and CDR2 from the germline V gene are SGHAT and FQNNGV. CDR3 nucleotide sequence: TGTGGCAGCAGCTTTTTAAGCGGGAGTCCCACAGATACGCAGTATTTT. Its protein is CGSSFLSGSPTDTQYF.

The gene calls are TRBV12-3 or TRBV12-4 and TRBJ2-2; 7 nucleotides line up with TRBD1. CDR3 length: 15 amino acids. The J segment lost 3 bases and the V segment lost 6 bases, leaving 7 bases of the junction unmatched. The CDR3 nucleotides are TGTGCCAGCAGACTCACAGGGGTCGACACCGGGGAGCTGTTTTTT. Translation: CASRLTGVDTGELFF.

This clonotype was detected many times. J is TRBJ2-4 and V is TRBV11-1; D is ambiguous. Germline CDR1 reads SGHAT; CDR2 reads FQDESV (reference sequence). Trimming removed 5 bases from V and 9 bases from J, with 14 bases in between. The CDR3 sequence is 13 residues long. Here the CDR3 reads CASSPLKAGIQYF. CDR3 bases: TGTGCCAGCAGCCCCCTCAAGGCCGGCATTCAGTACTTC. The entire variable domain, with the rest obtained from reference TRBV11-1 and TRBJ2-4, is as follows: EAEVAQSPRYKITEKSQAVAFWCDPISGHATLYWYRQILGQGPELLVQFQDESVVDDSQLPKDRFSAERLKGVDSTLKIQPAELGDSAMYLCASSPLKAGIQYFGAGTRLSVL.

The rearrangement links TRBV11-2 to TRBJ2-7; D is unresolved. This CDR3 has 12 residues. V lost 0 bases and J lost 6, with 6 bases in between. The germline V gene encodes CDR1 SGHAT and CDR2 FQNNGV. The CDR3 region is CASSLDLREQYF. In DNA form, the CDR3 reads TGTGCCAGCAGCTTAGATCTCCGCGAGCAGTACTTC.

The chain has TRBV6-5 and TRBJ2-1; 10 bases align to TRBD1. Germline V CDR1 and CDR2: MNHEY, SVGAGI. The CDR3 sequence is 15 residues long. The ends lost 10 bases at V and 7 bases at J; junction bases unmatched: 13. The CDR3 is CATITCDRGRNEQFF. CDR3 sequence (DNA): TGTGCCACCATCACATGCGACAGGGGGCGAAATGAGCAGTTCTTC.

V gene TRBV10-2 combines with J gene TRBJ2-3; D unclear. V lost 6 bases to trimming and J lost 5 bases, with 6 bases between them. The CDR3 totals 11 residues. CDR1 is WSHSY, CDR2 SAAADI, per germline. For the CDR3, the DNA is TGCGCCAGCAGCCCCCTAGATACGCAGTATTTT. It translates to CASSPLDTQYF.

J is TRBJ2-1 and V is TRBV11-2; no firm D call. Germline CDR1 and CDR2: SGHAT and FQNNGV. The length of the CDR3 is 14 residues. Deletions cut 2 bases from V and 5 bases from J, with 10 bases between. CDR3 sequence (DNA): TGTGCCAGCAGCTTAAGAAGACAAGACAATGAGCAGTTCTTC. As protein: CASSLRRQDNEQFF.

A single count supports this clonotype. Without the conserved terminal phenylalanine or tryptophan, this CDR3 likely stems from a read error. The CDR3 DNA follows: TGTGCCAGCAGCTTCTCTAGCCTAGCATTATACCAGCAGTACCTC. Residues: CASSFSSLALYQQYL. The V and J genes are TRBV11-2 and TRBJ2-7; D is perhaps TRBD2 (5 bases). The CDR3 is made up of 15 amino acids. With 3 bases removed from V and 8 bases from J, the gap between germline ends came to 20 bases. Germline V lookup: CDR1 SGHAT, CDR2 FQNNGV.

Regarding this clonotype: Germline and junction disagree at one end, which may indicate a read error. CDR3 amino acids: CASSLLLTNHEQYF. The CDR3 DNA is TGTGCTAGCAGCTTACTCCTAACAAATCACGAGCAGTACTTC. V is TRBV11-2 and J is TRBJ2-7; D is uncertain. The CDR3 is 14 amino acids. Germline loops: CDR1 SGHAT, CDR2 FQNNGV.

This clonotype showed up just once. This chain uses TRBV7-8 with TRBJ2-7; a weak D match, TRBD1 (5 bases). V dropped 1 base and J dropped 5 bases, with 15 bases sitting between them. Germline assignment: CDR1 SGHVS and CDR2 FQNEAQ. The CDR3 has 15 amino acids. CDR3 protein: CASSLEPGDSDEQYF. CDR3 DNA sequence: TGTGCCAGCAGCTTAGAGCCTGGTGACAGTGACGAGCAGTACTTC.